What follows describes a single TCR beta chain. Its antigen remains unknown. The entry originates in a study of graft-versus-host responses after intestinal transplantation. Study-level background: Isolated intestinal, liver-intestinal, or multivisceral transplants were what recipients had. Findings and limits, study-wide: Recipient marrow harbored GvH clones, some of which surfaced first in ileum or blood.

The method was immunoSEQ multiplex PCR; TCRdb's version includes in-frame clones alone and lacks a portion of them. Found here are around 100,000 clones, more than 75% of them singletons; the top ten hold roughly 0.97%. CDR3 length: 16 residues. Germline loops: CDR1 SGHRS, CDR2 YFSETQ. V was cut by 5 bases and J by 2 bases, with 14 bases left in between. This sample comprised unstimulated CD4+ T cells sorted from spleen or lymph node cells, obtained before transplant. The clonotype was recovered from a human donor who was the organ donor for an intestinal transplant. The V gene is TRBV5-1, the J gene TRBJ1-6; D unclear. CDR3 sequence: CASRDRFGAYNSPLHF. The CDR3 DNA is TGCGCCAGCAGGGATCGATTTGGCGCCTATAATTCACCCCTCCACTTT.